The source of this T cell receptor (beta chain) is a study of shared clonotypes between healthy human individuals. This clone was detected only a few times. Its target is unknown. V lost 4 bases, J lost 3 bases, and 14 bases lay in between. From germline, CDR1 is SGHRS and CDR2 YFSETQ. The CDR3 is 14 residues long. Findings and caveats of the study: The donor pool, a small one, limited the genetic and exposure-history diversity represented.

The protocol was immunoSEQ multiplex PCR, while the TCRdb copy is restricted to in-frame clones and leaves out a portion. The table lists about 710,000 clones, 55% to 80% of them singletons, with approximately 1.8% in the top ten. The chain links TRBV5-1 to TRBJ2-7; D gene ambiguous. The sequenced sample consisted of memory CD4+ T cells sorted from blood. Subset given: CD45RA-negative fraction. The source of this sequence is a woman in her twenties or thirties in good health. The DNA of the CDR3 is TGCGCCAGCAGCCCCGCAGGTCCCAACTACGAGCAGTACTTC. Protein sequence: CASSPAGPNYEQYF.